Below are 16 T cell receptor beta chains sequenced from a single sample in a study of CD8 T cells in Susac syndrome. After extraction with the RNeasy kit, about 0.5 to 1 ug of the RNA was reverse transcribed using random hexamers. One entry per CDR3 protein results from TCRdb running MiXCR on the immunoSEQ multiplex PCR reads. The data contain roughly 400,000 distinct CDR3 sequences, approximately 85% of them singletons. Material: CD8+ T cells from PBMCs. These TCRs come from a human donor with multiple sclerosis.

This clonotype was seen only a few times. V is TRBV29-1 and J is TRBJ2-7; TRBD1 agrees at 7 bases. CDR1 is SQVTM, CDR2 ANQGSEA, per germline. The CDR3 is 14 amino acids. Trimming removed 2 bases from V and 0 bases from J; junction bases left unmatched: 4. For the CDR3, the DNA is TGCAGCGTTGAAATTGCAGGGGGCTCCTACGAGCAGTACTTC. It is translated as CSVEIAGGSYEQYF.

A few counts support this clonotype. This chain's CDR3 is CASSLVGWGYEQYF. CDR3 DNA sequence: TGTGCCAGCAGCTTAGTTGGCTGGGGCTACGAGCAGTACTTC. V is TRBV11-2 and J is TRBJ2-7; D call uncertain. CDR1 SGHAT and CDR2 FQNNGV come from the germline V gene. The CDR3 length is 14 residues. V lost 1 base and J 3 bases, leaving 10 bases between the germline ends.

The genes are TRBV19 and TRBJ1-5; 9 bases agree with TRBD1. The CDR3 consists of 14 residues. Losses at the gene ends were 5 bases for V and 7 bases for J; bases not matched to a gene: 6. Germline values: CDR1 LNHDA, CDR2 SQIVND (reference sequence). The CDR3 bases are TGTGCCAGTAGTCGGGGACAGGGATCCCAGCCCCAGCATTTT. It codes for CASSRGQGSQPQHF.

The chain carries TRBV6-1 and TRBJ2-2, with TRBD1 identical over 7 bases. This CDR3 is 16 amino acids long. Looked up from germline, CDR1 is MNHNS and CDR2 is SASEGT. The trim removed 2 bases at V and 3 bases at J, leaving 6 bases unmatched. Written as DNA, the CDR3 is TGTGCCAGCAGTGAACCTCCGGGACAGCACACCGGGGAGCTGTTTTTT. It encodes CASSEPPGQHTGELFF.

The V call is TRBV24-1, the J call TRBJ2-1, with D tentatively TRBD1 or TRBD2 (5 bases each). Germline assignment: CDR1 KGHDR and CDR2 SFDVKD. The CDR3 extends over 13 amino acids. With 7 bases removed from V and 5 bases from J, the gap between germline ends came to 11 bases. CDR3 in amino acids: CATSEGLDNEQFF. The CDR3 DNA reads TGTGCCACCAGCGAGGGGCTGGACAATGAGCAGTTCTTC.

The V and J genes are TRBV19 and TRBJ2-1, with D perhaps TRBD2 (6 bases). CDR3 length: 17 amino acids. Deletions cut 6 bases from V and 8 bases from J, with 26 bases between. Germline loops: CDR1 LNHDA, CDR2 SQIVND (reference sequence). DNA for the CDR3: TGTGCCAGTAGCTCGCAGCCTAGCGAAATGAGTAGCGATGAGCAGTTCTTC. Residues: CASSSQPSEMSSDEQFF. Complete variable domain (other parts from reference TRBV19 and TRBJ2-1): DGGITQSPKYLFRKEGQNVTLSCEQNLNHDAMYWYRQDPGQGLRLIYYSQIVNDFQKGDIAEGYSVSREKKESFPLTVTSAQKNPTAFYLCASSSQPSEMSSDEQFFGPGTRLTVL.

The rearrangement joins TRBV10-3 to TRBJ1-2; D remains ambiguous. V lost 0 bases to trimming and J lost 8 bases, with 10 bases between them. The CDR3 has 13 residues. Germline V lookup: CDR1 ENHRY, CDR2 SYGVKD. The CDR3 is CAISESEDGGYTF. DNA for the CDR3: TGTGCCATCAGTGAGTCGGAGGACGGCGGCTACACCTTC.

The gene calls are TRBV6-4 and TRBJ1-1; D not certain. The germline V gene has CDR1 MRHNA and CDR2 SNTAGT. This CDR3 spans 13 amino acids. V was trimmed by 0 bases and J by 5 bases, leaving 7 bases between them. For the CDR3, the DNA is TGTGCCAGCAGTGACTCGGCGATGACTGAAGCTTTCTTT. Translating gives CASSDSAMTEAFF.

V and J are TRBV5-1 and TRBJ2-3, with 12 positions matching TRBD2. The CDR3 contains 16 residues. V trimming: 4 bases; J trimming: 3 bases; junction bases outside the gene matches: 6. Germline assignment: CDR1 SGHRS and CDR2 YFSETQ. The CDR3 sequence: CASSPLAGGPTDTQYF. The CDR3 nucleotides are TGCGCCAGCAGCCCCCTAGCGGGGGGGCCTACAGATACGCAGTATTTT.

This clonotype has just a few counts. V gene TRBV27 combines with J gene TRBJ1-2; no clear D. The ends were cut back, 0 bases at V and 4 bases at J, with 6 bases in the middle. CDR1 MNHEY and CDR2 SMNVEV come from the germline V gene (reference sequence). The CDR3 is 13 residues long. In DNA, the CDR3 is TGTGCCAGCAGTTTATCGCCATCCTATGGCTACACCTTC. This codes for CASSLSPSYGYTF.

The chain combines TRBV20-1 with TRBJ2-3; D ambiguous. The CDR3 runs 13 residues. V lost 0 bases and J lost 6, with 10 bases in between. Germline assignment: CDR1 DFQATT and CDR2 SNEGSKA (reference sequence). CDR3 in DNA: TGCAGTGCTAGAGAATTAGGGTGGGATACGCAGTATTTT. Its translation is CSARELGWDTQYF.

This chain connects TRBV6-6 to TRBJ2-5; D gene unclear. Trimming left V 7 bases short and J 5 bases short, with 11 bases between. The CDR3 extends over 12 amino acids. Germline lookup yields CDR1 MNHNY and CDR2 SVGAGI (reference sequence). The CDR3 reads CASMASRETQYF. The CDR3, as DNA: TGTGCCAGCATGGCGTCTAGGGAGACCCAGTACTTC.

The DNA of the CDR3 is TGCGCCAGCAGCTTGGCGGCGGGTCCCTATGGCTACACCTTC. Translated: CASSLAAGPYGYTF. The chain couples TRBV5-1 to TRBJ1-2, with D unresolved. This CDR3 region has 14 residues. V was pared by 0 bases and J by 4 bases, with 10 bases between. Germline V lookup: CDR1 SGHRS, CDR2 YFSETQ.

The V call is TRBV28, the J call TRBJ1-3; D remains ambiguous. This CDR3 is 19 amino acids long. The germline gives CDR1 MDHEN, CDR2 SYDVKM. The germline V and J ends were trimmed by 9 bases and 0 bases, with 27 bases remaining between them. DNA of the CDR3: TGTGCCAGGTTAAGGGCCAGCGAGCTGCCGATAAGCTCTGGAAACACCATATATTTT. Residues: CARLRASELPISSGNTIYF. The whole variable domain, filled in from reference TRBV28 and TRBJ1-3, reads DVKVTQSSRYLVKRTGEKVFLECVQDMDHENMFWYRQDPGLGLRLIYFSYDVKMKEKGDIPEGYSVSREKKERFSLILESASTNQTSMYLCARLRASELPISSGNTIYFGEGSWLTVV.

Here the CDR3 reads CASSFRTGTNTEAFF. Here the CDR3 DNA reads TGCGCCAGCAGCTTTAGGACAGGGACGAACACTGAAGCTTTCTTT. The chain recombines TRBV5-1 with TRBJ1-1; TRBD1 agrees at 8 bases. The CDR3 has 15 amino acids. Germline V gene lookup returns CDR1 SGHRS and CDR2 YFSETQ. V was pared by 2 bases and J by 1 base, with 4 bases of the junction left unmatched. Combining the CDR3 with reference TRBV5-1 and TRBJ1-1 gives the whole variable domain KAGVTQTPRYLIKTRGQQVTLSCSPISGHRSVSWYQQTPGQGLQFLFEYFSETQRNKGNFPGRFSGRQFSNSRSEMNVSTLELGDSALYLCASSFRTGTNTEAFFGQGTRLTVV.

This clonotype was picked up a small number of times. The rearrangement uses TRBV20-1 and TRBJ1-1; a possible D gene is TRBD1 (6 bases). The CDR3 runs to 12 residues. V dropped 6 bases and J dropped 1 base, with 9 bases sitting between them. Germline values: CDR1 DFQATT, CDR2 SNEGSKA (reference sequence). CDR3 region: CSARTENTEAFF. CDR3 DNA sequence: TGCAGTGCGAGGACAGAGAACACTGAAGCTTTCTTT.